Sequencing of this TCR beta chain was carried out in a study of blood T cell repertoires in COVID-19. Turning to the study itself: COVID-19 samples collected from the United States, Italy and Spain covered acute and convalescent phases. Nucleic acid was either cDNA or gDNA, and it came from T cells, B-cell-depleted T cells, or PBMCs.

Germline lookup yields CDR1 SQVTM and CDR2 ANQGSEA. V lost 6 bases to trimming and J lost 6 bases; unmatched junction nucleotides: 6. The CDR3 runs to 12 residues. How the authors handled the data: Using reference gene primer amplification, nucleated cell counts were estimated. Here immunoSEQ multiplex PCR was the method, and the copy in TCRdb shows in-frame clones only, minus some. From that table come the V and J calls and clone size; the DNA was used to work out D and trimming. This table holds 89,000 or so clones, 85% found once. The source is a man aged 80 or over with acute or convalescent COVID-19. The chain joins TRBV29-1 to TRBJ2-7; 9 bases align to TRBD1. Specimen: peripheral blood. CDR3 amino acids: CSVATGGGEQYF. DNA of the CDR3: TGCAGCGTCGCGACAGGGGGGGGCGAGCAGTACTTC.